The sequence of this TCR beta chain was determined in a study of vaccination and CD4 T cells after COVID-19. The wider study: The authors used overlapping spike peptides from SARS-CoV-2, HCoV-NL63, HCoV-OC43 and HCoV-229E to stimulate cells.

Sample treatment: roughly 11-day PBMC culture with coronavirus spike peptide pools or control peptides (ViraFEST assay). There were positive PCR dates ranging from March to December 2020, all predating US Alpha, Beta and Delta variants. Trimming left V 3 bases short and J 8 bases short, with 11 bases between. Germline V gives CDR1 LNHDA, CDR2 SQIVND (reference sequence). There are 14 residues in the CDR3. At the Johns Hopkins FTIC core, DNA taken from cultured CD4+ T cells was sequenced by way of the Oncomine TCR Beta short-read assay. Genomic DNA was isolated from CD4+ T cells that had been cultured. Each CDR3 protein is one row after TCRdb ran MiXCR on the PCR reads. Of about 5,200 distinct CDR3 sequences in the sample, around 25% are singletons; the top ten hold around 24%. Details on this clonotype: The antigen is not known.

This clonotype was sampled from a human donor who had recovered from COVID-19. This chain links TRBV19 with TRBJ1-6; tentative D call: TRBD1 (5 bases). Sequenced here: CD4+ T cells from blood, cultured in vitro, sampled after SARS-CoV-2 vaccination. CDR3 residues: CASSIGTGYSPLHF. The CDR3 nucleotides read TGTGCCAGTAGTATCGGGACGGGCTATTCACCCCTCCACTTT.